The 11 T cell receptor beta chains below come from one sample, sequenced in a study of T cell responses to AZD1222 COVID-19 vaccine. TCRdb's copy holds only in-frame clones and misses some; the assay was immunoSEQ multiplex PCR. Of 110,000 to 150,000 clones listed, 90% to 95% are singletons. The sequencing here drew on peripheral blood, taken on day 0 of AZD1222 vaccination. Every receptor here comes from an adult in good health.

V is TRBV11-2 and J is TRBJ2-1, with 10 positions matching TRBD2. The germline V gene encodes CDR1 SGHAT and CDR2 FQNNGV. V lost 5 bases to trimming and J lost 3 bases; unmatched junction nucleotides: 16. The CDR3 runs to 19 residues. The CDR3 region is CASSPGSSGRTVGYNEQFF. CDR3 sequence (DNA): TGTGCCAGCAGCCCGGGATCTAGCGGGAGAACAGTCGGCTACAATGAGCAGTTCTTC.

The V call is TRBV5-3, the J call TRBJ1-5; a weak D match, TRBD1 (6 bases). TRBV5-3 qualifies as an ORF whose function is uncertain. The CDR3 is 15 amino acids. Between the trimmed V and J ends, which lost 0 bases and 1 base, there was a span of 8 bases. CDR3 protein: CARSLDRASNQPQHF. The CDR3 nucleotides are TGTGCCAGAAGCTTGGACAGGGCGAGCAATCAGCCCCAGCATTTT.

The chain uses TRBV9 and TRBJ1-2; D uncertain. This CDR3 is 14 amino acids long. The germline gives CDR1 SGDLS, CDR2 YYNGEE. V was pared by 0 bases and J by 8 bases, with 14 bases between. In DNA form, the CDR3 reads TGTGCCAGCAGCGTAGCTCTATCAACCGGGGGCTACACCTTC. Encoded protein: CASSVALSTGGYTF. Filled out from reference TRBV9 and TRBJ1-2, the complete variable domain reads DSGVTQTPKHLITATGQRVTLRCSPRSGDLSVYWYQQSLDQGLQFLIQYYNGEERAKGNILERFSAQQFPDLHSELNLSSLELGDSALYFCASSVALSTGGYTFGSGTRLTVV.

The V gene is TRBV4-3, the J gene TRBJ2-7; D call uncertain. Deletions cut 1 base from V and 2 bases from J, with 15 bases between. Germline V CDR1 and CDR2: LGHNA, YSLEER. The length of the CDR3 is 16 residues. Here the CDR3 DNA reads TGCGCCAGCAGCCAAGTCATGTCAACCGCAGCCTACGAGCAGTACTTC. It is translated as CASSQVMSTAAYEQYF.

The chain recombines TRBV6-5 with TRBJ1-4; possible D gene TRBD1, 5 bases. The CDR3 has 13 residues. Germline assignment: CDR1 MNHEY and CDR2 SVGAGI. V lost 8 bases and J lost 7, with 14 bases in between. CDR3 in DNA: TGTGCCAGCTTCCGGGGACTCGGTGAAAAACTGTTTTTT. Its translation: CASFRGLGEKLFF.

CDR3: CASSLTGDAPYEQYF. CDR3 sequence (DNA): TGTGCCAGCAGCTTAACAGGGGATGCCCCCTACGAGCAGTACTTC. The chain combines TRBV5-6 with TRBJ2-7; 7 bases line up with TRBD1. The CDR3 contains 15 residues. With V trimmed by 2 bases and J by 2 bases, 7 bases remained unmatched. Germline V CDR1 and CDR2: SGHDT, YYEEEE.

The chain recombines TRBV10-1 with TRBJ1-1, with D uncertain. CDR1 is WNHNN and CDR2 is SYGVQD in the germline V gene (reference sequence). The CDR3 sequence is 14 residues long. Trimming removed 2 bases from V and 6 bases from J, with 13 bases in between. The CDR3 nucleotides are TGCGCCAGCAGTGAGCTACCCATACCCGCTGAAGCTTTCTTT. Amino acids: CASSELPIPAEAFF.

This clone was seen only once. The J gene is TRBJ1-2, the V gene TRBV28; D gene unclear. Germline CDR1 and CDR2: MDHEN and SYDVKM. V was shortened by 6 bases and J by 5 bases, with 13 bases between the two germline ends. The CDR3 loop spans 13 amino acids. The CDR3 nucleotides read TGTGCCAGCAGCTCGGACGCCTCATATGGCTACACCTTC. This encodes CASSSDASYGYTF.

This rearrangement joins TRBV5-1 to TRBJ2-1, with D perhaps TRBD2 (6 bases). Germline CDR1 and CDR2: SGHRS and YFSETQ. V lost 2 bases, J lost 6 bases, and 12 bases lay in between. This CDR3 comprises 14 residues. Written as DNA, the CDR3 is TGCGCCAGCAGCTTTGGGGGAGGATTCAATGAGCAGTTCTTC. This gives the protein CASSFGGGFNEQFF.

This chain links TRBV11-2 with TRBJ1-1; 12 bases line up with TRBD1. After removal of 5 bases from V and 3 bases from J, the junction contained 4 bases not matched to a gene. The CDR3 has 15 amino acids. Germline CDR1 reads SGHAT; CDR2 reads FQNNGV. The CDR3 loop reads CASSRDRGRDTEAFF. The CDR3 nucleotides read TGTGCCAGCAGCCGGGACAGGGGGCGGGACACTGAAGCTTTCTTT.

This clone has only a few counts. The CDR3 sequence is CASSLYQGLGTEAFF. The CDR3 region has the DNA TGTGCCAGCAGTTTATATCAGGGTTTGGGTACTGAAGCTTTCTTT. This chain uses TRBV27 with TRBJ1-1, with a possible D match to TRBD1 (5 bases). Germline V lookup: CDR1 MNHEY, CDR2 SMNVEV (reference sequence). Trimming left V 1 base short and J 5 bases short, with 14 bases between. The CDR3 runs to 15 residues.